This entry features one TCR beta chain sequence. The data were obtained in a study of blood T cell repertoires in COVID-19. As for the study in general: COVID-19 samples, acute and convalescent, were from the United States, Italy and Spain. PBMCs, B-cell-depleted T cells, or T cells provided the cDNA or gDNA that made up the material.

Original processing notes: The authors estimated nucleated cell counts from reference gene primer amplification. Method: immunoSEQ multiplex PCR; TCRdb's copy keeps in-frame clones and lacks some. V, J and clone size derive from that table, while D and trimming were established from the DNA sequence. The sample lists approximately 190,000 clones; about 88% were seen once. J lost 3 bases, V lost 0 bases, and 13 bases had no gene match. There are 19 residues in the CDR3. Germline V lookup: CDR1 SGHRS, CDR2 YFSETQ. The sequenced sample consisted of peripheral blood. The chain recombines TRBV5-1 with TRBJ2-3; TRBD2 matches at 10 bases. The TCR comes from a woman aged 40 to 55 who had recovered from COVID-19. CDR3 sequence reads: CASSLGLAGVGGLTDTQYF. CDR3 nucleotide sequence: TGCGCCAGCAGCTTGGGGCTAGCGGGAGTTGGAGGTTTGACAGATACGCAGTATTTT.